These 29 T cell receptor beta chains originate from one sample sequenced in a study of CD8 T cells in Susac syndrome. Reverse transcription of about 0.5 to 1 ug RNA used random hexamers. TCRdb passed the immunoSEQ multiplex PCR reads through MiXCR, listing each CDR3 protein once. The sample has 100,000 to 150,000 distinct CDR3 sequences; roughly 96% are singletons. The source material was CD4+ T cells from PBMCs. Receptors originate from a human donor in good health.

V gene TRBV5-1 combines with J gene TRBJ2-1, with 9 bases fitting TRBD2. Losses at the gene ends were 4 bases for V and 7 bases for J; bases not matched to a gene: 6. CDR1 and CDR2 (germline): SGHRS, YFSETQ. This CDR3 is 14 amino acids long. Written as DNA, the CDR3 is TGCGCCAGCAGCGCGGGAGGGCCTCGGAATGAGCAGTTCTTC. It specifies CASSAGGPRNEQFF.

The chain links TRBV5-1 to TRBJ1-1; D gene unclear. V dropped 4 bases and J dropped 1 base, with 11 bases sitting between them. Germline V lookup: CDR1 SGHRS, CDR2 YFSETQ. CDR3 length: 14 amino acids. CDR3 protein: CASSRGRTNTEAFF. DNA for the CDR3: TGCGCCAGCAGCCGAGGACGGACGAACACTGAAGCTTTCTTT.

The gene calls are TRBV18 and TRBJ2-7, with 9 bases that match TRBD1. Germline V CDR1 and CDR2: KGHSH, LQKENI. Trimming at V came to 3 bases and at J to 4 bases, leaving 7 bases not matched to a gene. CDR3 length equals 15 residues. The CDR3 spells CASSPWDRDQYEQYF. CDR3 in DNA: TGTGCCAGCTCACCGTGGGACAGGGACCAGTACGAGCAGTACTTC.

V usage is TRBV5-1 and J usage is TRBJ1-1, with 7 bases identical to TRBD1. Trimming removed 1 base from V and 0 bases from J; junction bases left unmatched: 6. The V gene's germline CDR1 is SGHRS and CDR2 YFSETQ. The length of the CDR3 is 16 residues. DNA of the CDR3: TGCGCCAGCAGCTTGACGGGGACAGAGTTGAACACTGAAGCTTTCTTT. Its protein product is CASSLTGTELNTEAFF.

As DNA, the CDR3 is TGTGCCAGCAGCCCTGCCGGGACAGGGGCTTACAATGAGCAGTTCTTC. Translating it yields CASSPAGTGAYNEQFF. This chain links TRBV7-2 with TRBJ2-1; 10 positions match TRBD1. CDR1 is SGHTA, CDR2 FQGNSA, per germline. The CDR3 covers 16 residues. The V gene end was trimmed by 5 bases and the J gene end by 4 bases; junction bases not matched to a gene: 8.

The V and J genes are TRBV5-1 and TRBJ2-4; D is tentatively TRBD1 or TRBD2 (5 bases each). Germline loops: CDR1 SGHRS, CDR2 YFSETQ. V was shortened by 5 bases and J by 0 bases, with 15 bases between the two germline ends. The CDR3 contains 16 residues. CDR3 residues: CASSPFWDVAKNIQYF. In nucleotides, the CDR3 is TGCGCCAGCAGTCCGTTCTGGGACGTAGCCAAAAACATTCAGTACTTC.

This clonotype appeared once. This sequence joins TRBV2 and TRBJ2-6, with D perhaps TRBD1 (5 bases). Germline V gives CDR1 SNHLY, CDR2 FYNNEI. The CDR3 length is 15 residues. The ends were cut back, 7 bases at V and 0 bases at J, with 10 bases in the middle. The CDR3 coding sequence is TGTGCCAGCACTAACCAGGGCTCTGGGGCCAACGTCCTGACTTTC. Amino acid sequence: CASTNQGSGANVLTF. Complete variable domain (other parts from reference TRBV2 and TRBJ2-6): EPEVTQTPSHQVTQMGQEVILRCVPISNHLYFYWYRQILGQKVEFLVSFYNNEISEKSEIFDDQFSVERPDGSNFTLKIRSTKLEDSAMYFCASTNQGSGANVLTFGAGSRLTVL.

This sequence joins TRBV2 and TRBJ2-5, with no clear D. This CDR3 region has 11 residues. Germline V gives CDR1 SNHLY, CDR2 FYNNEI. Trimming removed 9 bases from V and 5 bases from J, with 10 bases in between. CDR3 loop: CASEMIETQYF. The CDR3 DNA sequence: TGTGCCAGTGAGATGATCGAGACCCAGTACTTC. Full variable domain (rest looked up from reference TRBV2 and TRBJ2-5): EPEVTQTPSHQVTQMGQEVILRCVPISNHLYFYWYRQILGQKVEFLVSFYNNEISEKSEIFDDQFSVERPDGSNFTLKIRSTKLEDSAMYFCASEMIETQYFGPGTRLLVL.

The chain carries TRBV12-3 or TRBV12-4 and TRBJ1-5, with D perhaps TRBD1 (5 bases). Trimming shortened V by 6 bases and J by 4 bases, and 10 bases separated the two germline ends. The CDR3 loop spans 13 amino acids. The CDR3 nucleotides are TGTGCCAGCAGCCAGGGCCGAAATCAGCCCCAGCATTTT. Translation: CASSQGRNQPQHF.

The chain joins TRBV19 to TRBJ2-5, with TRBD1 as a possible D gene (5 bases). The length of the CDR3 is 15 residues. Trimming removed 5 bases from V and 4 bases from J, with 17 bases in between. Per germline, CDR1 LNHDA and CDR2 SQIVND (reference sequence). The CDR3 DNA follows: TGTGCCAGTAGTCCGACAGATTTTTTTACAGAGACCCAGTACTTC. Translation gives CASSPTDFFTETQYF. The variable domain in full, with the rest retrieved from reference TRBV19 and TRBJ2-5, is DGGITQSPKYLFRKEGQNVTLSCEQNLNHDAMYWYRQDPGQGLRLIYYSQIVNDFQKGDIAEGYSVSREKKESFPLTVTSAQKNPTAFYLCASSPTDFFTETQYFGPGTRLLVL.

The V and J genes are TRBV7-9 and TRBJ1-1, with 8 bases fitting TRBD1. Germline V lookup: CDR1 SEHNR, CDR2 FQNEAQ (reference sequence). The CDR3 sequence is 13 residues long. The junction had 3 bases not matched to a gene; V was cut back by 5 bases and J by 4 bases. The CDR3 spells CASSPTGGTEAFF. The CDR3 DNA follows: TGTGCCAGCAGCCCAACAGGGGGCACTGAAGCTTTCTTT.

The J gene is TRBJ2-7, the V gene TRBV3-1, with D maybe TRBD1 (6 bases). V was shortened by 2 bases and J by 2 bases, with 10 bases between the two germline ends. CDR3 length equals 14 residues. CDR1 LGHDT and CDR2 YNNKEL come from the germline V gene (reference sequence). The CDR3 DNA is TGTGCCAGCAGCCAATTAGGGGGAGCCTACGAGCAGTACTTC. Protein sequence: CASSQLGGAYEQYF.

The chain links TRBV23-1 to TRBJ1-2, with D maybe TRBD1 (5 bases). TRBV23-1 has ORF status, its function being uncertain. This CDR3 has 12 residues. Trimming removed 9 bases from V and 8 bases from J, with 16 bases in between. CDR3 loop: CASVYSGYGYTF. CDR3 in DNA: TGCGCCAGTGTGTACTCAGGGTACGGCTACACCTTC.

The rearrangement joins TRBV5-1 to TRBJ2-7; D uncertain. Germline V gives CDR1 SGHRS, CDR2 YFSETQ. V lost 3 bases and J lost 4, with 14 bases in between. CDR3 length: 14 amino acids. CDR3 loop: CASSSTGLGYEQYF. The CDR3, as DNA: TGCGCCAGCAGCTCCACCGGGTTGGGGTACGAGCAGTACTTC.

The chain is built from TRBV19 and TRBJ1-1; no definite D call. V gave up 3 bases and J gave up 1 base, with 6 bases separating them. This CDR3 has 13 residues. Germline lookup yields CDR1 LNHDA and CDR2 SQIVND (reference sequence). The CDR3 loop is CASSIGWNTEAFF. CDR3 sequence (DNA): TGTGCCAGTAGTATTGGCTGGAACACTGAAGCTTTCTTT.

The chain combines TRBV2 with TRBJ1-1, with TRBD1 as a possible D gene (6 bases). The CDR3 totals 11 residues. V was shortened by 6 bases and J by 4 bases, with 6 bases between the two germline ends. Germline V gene data show CDR1 as SNHLY and CDR2 as FYNNEI. The CDR3 DNA reads TGTGCCAGCAGGGACAGCACTGAAGCTTTCTTT. Translating it yields CASRDSTEAFF.

This clonotype was seen more than once but under ten times. The V call is TRBV29-1, the J call TRBJ2-5; TRBD2 matches 8 bases. V shed 5 bases, J shed 2 bases, and the junction held 4 bases outside the gene matches. Germline V CDR1 and CDR2: SQVTM, ANQGSEA. The CDR3 loop spans 13 amino acids. Written as DNA, the CDR3 is TGCAGCGTTCAAGCGGGGGCACAAGAGACCCAGTACTTC. It translates to CSVQAGAQETQYF.

V gene TRBV7-9 combines with J gene TRBJ2-7, with D perhaps matching TRBD1 (6 bases). The V gene lost 5 bases and the J gene lost 0 bases, with 11 bases spanning the gap. Germline values: CDR1 SEHNR, CDR2 FQNEAQ (reference sequence). The CDR3 has 14 amino acids. The CDR3 spells CASSRRDTSYEQYF. The CDR3 DNA follows: TGTGCCAGCAGCCGCCGGGACACCTCCTACGAGCAGTACTTC.

The chain recombines TRBV29-1 with TRBJ1-3; no definite D call. V was trimmed by 6 bases and J by 0 bases, leaving 6 bases between them. The CDR3 has 12 amino acids. The germline V gene encodes CDR1 SQVTM and CDR2 ANQGSEA. The CDR3 protein is CSVDNSGNTIYF. DNA of the CDR3: TGCAGCGTCGACAACTCTGGAAACACCATATATTTT.

V usage is TRBV28 and J usage is TRBJ2-7; tentatively, D is TRBD2 (6 bases). This CDR3 is built from 14 residues. The V and J ends lost 5 bases and 3 bases respectively, with 14 bases between them. Germline CDR1 is MDHEN and CDR2 is SYDVKM. DNA of the CDR3: TGTGCCAGCAGTGGAATGACTAGAAGCTACGAGCAGTACTTC. Encoded protein: CASSGMTRSYEQYF. The entire variable domain, with the rest obtained from reference TRBV28 and TRBJ2-7, is as follows: DVKVTQSSRYLVKRTGEKVFLECVQDMDHENMFWYRQDPGLGLRLIYFSYDVKMKEKGDIPEGYSVSREKKERFSLILESASTNQTSMYLCASSGMTRSYEQYFGPGTRLTVT.

The chain has TRBV29-1 and TRBJ2-1, with D possibly being TRBD1 or TRBD2 (6 bases each). CDR1 and CDR2 (germline): SQVTM, ANQGSEA. The CDR3 has 15 amino acids. Trimming removed 8 bases from V and 9 bases from J, with 26 bases in between. The CDR3 is CSSEGGSSRAGEQFF. In DNA form, the CDR3 reads TGCAGCTCGGAGGGGGGCTCTAGTCGCGCCGGTGAGCAGTTCTTC.

The gene calls are TRBV7-9 and TRBJ2-3; 7 nucleotides line up with TRBD1. The germline V gene has CDR1 SEHNR and CDR2 FQNEAQ (reference sequence). CDR3 length equals 14 residues. Trimming took 3 bases from V and 7 from J; bases not matched to a gene: 7. DNA of the CDR3: TGTGCCAGCAGCTTGGGGACAGACGTTAATACGCAGTATTTT. Its protein is CASSLGTDVNTQYF.

This chain links TRBV24-1 with TRBJ2-1; 10 nucleotides agree with TRBD1. The J segment lost 6 bases and the V segment lost 7 bases, leaving 8 bases of the junction unmatched. This CDR3 region has 15 residues. Germline CDR1 reads KGHDR; CDR2 reads SFDVKD. The CDR3 here is CATRGTGQGPNEQFF. CDR3 sequence (DNA): TGTGCCACCAGGGGGACGGGACAGGGGCCCAATGAGCAGTTCTTC.

This chain uses TRBV6-2 or TRBV6-3 with TRBJ2-7; 14 bases match TRBD2. This CDR3 is built from 17 residues. V shed 6 bases and J 2 bases; nucleotides not matched to a gene: 9. Germline CDR1 is MNHEY and CDR2 is SVGEGT. CDR3 residues: CASSGTSGRERAYEQYF. CDR3 bases: TGTGCCAGCAGCGGGACTAGCGGGAGAGAAAGGGCCTACGAGCAGTACTTC.

The genes are TRBV11-2 and TRBJ2-6; D remains ambiguous. V gave up 3 bases and J gave up 0 bases, with 12 bases separating them. There are 17 residues in the CDR3. Germline CDR1 SGHAT, CDR2 FQNNGV. The CDR3 nucleotides are TGTGCCAGCAGCTTTCTGCCAGGACCCTCTGGGGCCAACGTCCTGACTTTC. This encodes CASSFLPGPSGANVLTF.

V and J are TRBV29-1 and TRBJ2-5, with a weak D call TRBD1 (5 bases). The ends were cut back, 7 bases at V and 5 bases at J, with 14 bases in the middle. The CDR3 consists of 12 residues. Germline V gives CDR1 SQVTM, CDR2 ANQGSEA. The CDR3 here is CSGTTVSETQYF. The CDR3 coding sequence is TGCAGCGGGACGACAGTCTCGGAGACCCAGTACTTC.

V is TRBV3-1 and J is TRBJ2-7, with 7 bases that match TRBD2. With V trimmed by 0 bases and J by 3 bases, 11 bases remained unmatched. In germline, CDR1 is LGHDT, CDR2 YNNKEL (reference sequence). This CDR3 contains 17 residues. The chain's CDR3 is CASSQEPGGSDVYEQYF. CDR3 in DNA: TGTGCCAGCAGCCAAGAACCGGGCGGGAGCGATGTCTACGAGCAGTACTTC.

This chain links TRBV7-8 with TRBJ2-3; D ambiguous. Trimming pared 4 bases from V and 7 bases from J, leaving 9 bases between. There are 12 residues in the CDR3. Germline values: CDR1 SGHVS, CDR2 FQNEAQ. The CDR3 bases are TGTGCCAGCAGCTCTCAGAGTAATACGCAGTATTTT. Its translation is CASSSQSNTQYF.

The chain uses TRBV3-1 and TRBJ2-1, with D tentatively TRBD1 (5 bases). Between the trimmed V and J ends, which lost 6 bases and 9 bases, there was a span of 15 bases. CDR3 length equals 13 residues. Germline assignment: CDR1 LGHDT and CDR2 YNNKEL (reference sequence). The CDR3 DNA follows: TGTGCCAGCAGTAACACAGGAGTTGGTGAGCAGTTCTTC. Translation gives CASSNTGVGEQFF.